This TCR beta chain was recorded in a study of identical twins. Broader study findings: The models systematically underestimated how much out-of-frame TCR alpha was shared in monozygotic twins. Researchers caution that invariant MAIT and iNKT cells could partly confound zero-insertion analyses. Reduced insertions were recorded for abundant cord blood beta clonotypes, with no such pattern in memory repertoires.

In this sample, this clonotype turned up a few times. Its specificity is not known. TCRdb called the 5' RACE reads again in MiXCR, with one record for every CDR3 protein. The sample holds some 500,000 distinct CDR3 sequences, 13% to 15% seen once. This CDR3 is 17 amino acids long. Per the germline V gene, CDR1 is SGHTA and CDR2 is FQGTGA. The ends lost 0 bases at V and 9 bases at J; junction bases unmatched: 11. In addition, the sample was reused for a study of yellow fever vaccine responses in identical twins. This second report adds: Among the twins, the vaccine T cell response reportedly seemed partly convergent and partly personalized.

The receptor comes from a woman between 18 and 30 years old in good health. The chain couples TRBV7-3 to TRBJ2-1; TRBD2 aligns across 10 bases. The source material was CD4+ T cells sorted from blood. The CDR3 here is CASSLTAGLAGDGEQFF. For the CDR3, the DNA is TGTGCCAGCAGCTTAACGGCTGGGCTAGCGGGGGACGGTGAGCAGTTCTTC.